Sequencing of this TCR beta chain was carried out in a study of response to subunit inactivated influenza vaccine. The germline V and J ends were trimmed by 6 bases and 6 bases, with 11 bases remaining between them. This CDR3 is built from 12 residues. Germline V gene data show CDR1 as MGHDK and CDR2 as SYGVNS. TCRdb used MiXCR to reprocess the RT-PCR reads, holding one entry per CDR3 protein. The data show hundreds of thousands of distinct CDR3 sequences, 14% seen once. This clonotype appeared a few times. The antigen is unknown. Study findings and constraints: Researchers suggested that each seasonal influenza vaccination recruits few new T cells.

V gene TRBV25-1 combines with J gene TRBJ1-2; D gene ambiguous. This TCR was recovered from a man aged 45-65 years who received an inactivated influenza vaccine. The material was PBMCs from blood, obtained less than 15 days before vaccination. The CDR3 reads CASSVRGDGYTF. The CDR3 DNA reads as TGTGCCAGCAGCGTCCGGGGAGATGGCTACACCTTC.